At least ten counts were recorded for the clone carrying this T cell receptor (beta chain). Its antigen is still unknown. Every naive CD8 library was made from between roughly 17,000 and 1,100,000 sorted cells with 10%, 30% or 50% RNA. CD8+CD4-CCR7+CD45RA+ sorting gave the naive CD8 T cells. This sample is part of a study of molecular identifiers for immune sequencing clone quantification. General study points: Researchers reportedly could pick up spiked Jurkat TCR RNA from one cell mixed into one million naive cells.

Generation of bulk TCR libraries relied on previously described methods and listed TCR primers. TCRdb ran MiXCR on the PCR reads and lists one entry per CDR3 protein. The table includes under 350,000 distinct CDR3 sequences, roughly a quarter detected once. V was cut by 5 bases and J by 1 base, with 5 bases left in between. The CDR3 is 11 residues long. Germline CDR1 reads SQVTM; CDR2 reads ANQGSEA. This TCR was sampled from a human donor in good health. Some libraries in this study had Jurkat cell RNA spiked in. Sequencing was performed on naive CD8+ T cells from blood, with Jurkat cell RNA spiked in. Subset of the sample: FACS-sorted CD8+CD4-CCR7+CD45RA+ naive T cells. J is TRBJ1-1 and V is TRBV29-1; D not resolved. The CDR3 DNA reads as TGCAGCGTTCCGACGAACACTGAAGCTTTCTTT. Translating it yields CSVPTNTEAFF. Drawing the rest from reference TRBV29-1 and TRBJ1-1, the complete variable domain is SAVISQKPSRDICQRGTSLTIQCQVDSQVTMMFWYRQQPGQSLTLIATANQGSEATYESGFVIDKFPISRPNLTFSTLTVSNMSPEDSSIYLCSVPTNTEAFFGQGTRLTVV.